In this sample, the clone carrying this T cell receptor beta chain turned up once. The target antigen is unknown. This sample was included in a study of tumor-infiltrating lymphocytes in primary liver carcinoma. Overall study: Samples returned roughly 3.5 to 7.5 million productive TCRbeta reads each. Read depth did not differ significantly between tissue types. Whole-study results and caveats: Tumors carried a top-250-clone fraction significantly exceeding that of blood (p = 0.039).

From unsorted bulk tissue weighing roughly 17-31 mg, DNA and RNA were co-extracted. Patients underwent surgical resection for primary liver carcinoma. A constant-region primer served to make TCR beta cDNA from about 0.45 ug total RNA. ARM-PCR, slightly modified, supplied the TCR beta libraries through three nested multiplex PCR rounds. TRBV1-TRBV30 forward and Cbeta reverse primers drove the first two roughly 11-cycle rounds. TCRdb re-called the multiplex PCR reads with MiXCR, one entry per CDR3 protein. The sample records some 120,000 distinct CDR3 sequences, 55% to 65% being singletons. This CDR3 spans 16 amino acids.

The TCR sequence derives from an older woman with primary liver carcinoma and hepatitis B virus infection. The source material was liver tumor tissue from sampling region 1. Indicated subset: tumor region T1, superior pole. The chain couples TRBV12-3 or TRBV12-4 to TRBJ1-5; tentative D call: TRBD2 (6 bases). The J call is uncertain, as TRBJ2-3 better fits the DNA end. The CDR3 here is CASSFLEGTSNQPQYF. For the CDR3, the DNA is TGTGCCAGCAGTTTCCTGGAGGGGACGAGCAATCAGCCCCAGTATTTT.